Below are 27 T cell receptor beta chains sequenced from a single sample in a study of cytomegalovirus exposure and HLA in healthy donors (dated by TCRdb to the late 2010s). The library was produced with the immunoSEQ multiplex PCR assay. For the multiplex PCR, a mixture combining 60 forward primers for TCR Vbeta segments and 13 reverse primers for TCR Jbeta segments was used. In TCRdb, the immuneACCESS table is reduced to in-frame sequences with V and J assigned. These tables do not hold every clone; where another copy was compared, an unresolved V gene accounts for under half, and the others remain unexplained. The sample table records some 180,000 clones; about 79% of these occur just once. Approximately 1.2% of the sample rests with the top ten. The sequencing input was PBMCs. These receptors all stem from a girl under 10 years old in good health and CMV-seropositive.

The V and J genes are TRBV28 and TRBJ2-1; 11 bases are shared with TRBD1. Per the germline V gene, CDR1 is MDHEN and CDR2 is SYDVKM. The CDR3 is made up of 16 amino acids. V was pared by 7 bases and J by 4 bases, with 9 bases of the junction left unmatched. The CDR3 sequence: CASNPTGTGGYNEQFF. The CDR3 DNA follows: TGTGCCAGCAATCCTACCGGGACAGGGGGATACAATGAGCAGTTCTTC.

The chain has TRBV28 and TRBJ1-6; the match to TRBD1 covers 8 bases. CDR1 MDHEN and CDR2 SYDVKM come from the germline V gene. This CDR3 is built from 18 residues. The V segment lost 5 bases and the J segment 5 bases; nucleotides outside the gene matches: 14. The CDR3: CASSAPGGGLLNNSPLHF. The CDR3 DNA reads as TGTGCCAGCAGTGCACCAGGGGGCGGACTTCTCAATAATTCACCCCTCCACTTT.

The gene calls are TRBV27 and TRBJ2-7; no firm D call. The V gene lost 2 bases and the J gene lost 6 bases, with 11 bases spanning the gap. CDR1 is MNHEY, CDR2 SMNVEV, per germline (reference sequence). The CDR3 loop spans 13 amino acids. The CDR3 is CASSLDSSGEQYF. CDR3 sequence (DNA): TGTGCCAGCAGTTTAGATTCCAGTGGCGAGCAGTACTTC.

This chain links TRBV11-3 with TRBJ2-5, with D possibly matching TRBD2 (5 bases). Trimming pared 0 bases from V and 7 bases from J, leaving 12 bases between. Germline CDR1 SGHNT, CDR2 YENEEA. This CDR3 spans 14 amino acids. The CDR3 here is CASSLEASEGTQYF. In DNA form, the CDR3 reads TGTGCCAGCAGCTTAGAGGCCAGCGAGGGGACCCAGTACTTC.

This sequence joins TRBV9 and TRBJ2-1, with D possibly matching TRBD2 (5 bases). This CDR3 is 14 amino acids long. Germline CDR1 reads SGDLS; CDR2 reads YYNGEE. Trimming left V 4 bases short and J 5 bases short, with 13 bases between. CDR3 residues: CASSPSGLHNEQFF. In DNA, the CDR3 is TGTGCCAGCAGCCCATCAGGACTCCACAATGAGCAGTTCTTC.

This chain connects TRBV9 to TRBJ2-5; the match to TRBD2 covers 10 bases. The CDR3 loop spans 15 amino acids. Trimming removed 3 bases from V and 5 bases from J; junction bases left unmatched: 7. CDR1 and CDR2 (germline): SGDLS, YYNGEE. The CDR3, as DNA: TGTGCCAGCAGCGGAGCGGGAGGGCCTTGGGAGACCCAGTACTTC. Amino acids: CASSGAGGPWETQYF.

The genes are TRBV11-1 and TRBJ2-7; 10 bases align to TRBD2. The CDR3 sequence is 15 residues long. The ends lost 1 base at V and 4 bases at J; junction bases unmatched: 4. Germline assignment: CDR1 SGHAT and CDR2 FQDESV (reference sequence). CDR3 sequence (DNA): TGTGCCAGCAGCTTAGAGGGGACTAGCGTATACGAGCAGTACTTC. Translation gives CASSLEGTSVYEQYF.

This chain joins TRBV10-2 and TRBJ2-3, with 7 positions matching TRBD2. From germline, CDR1 is WSHSY and CDR2 SAAADI. The CDR3 loop spans 17 amino acids. V was pared by 2 bases and J by 5 bases, with 13 bases of the junction left unmatched. Written as DNA, the CDR3 is TGCGCCAGCAGTGAGATTGTGTCGGGAGGTGGGAAAGATACGCAGTATTTT. Translated: CASSEIVSGGGKDTQYF.

The chain combines TRBV28 with TRBJ2-5, with D tentatively TRBD2 (5 bases). V was clipped by 9 bases and J by 2 bases, with 19 bases between them. Per the germline V gene, CDR1 is MDHEN and CDR2 is SYDVKM. This CDR3 contains 15 residues. CDR3 in DNA: TGTGCCAGACCCTTCTACTCCGGACTTCAAGAGACCCAGTACTTC. Its protein is CARPFYSGLQETQYF. Full variable domain (remainder filled in from reference TRBV28 and TRBJ2-5): DVKVTQSSRYLVKRTGEKVFLECVQDMDHENMFWYRQDPGLGLRLIYFSYDVKMKEKGDIPEGYSVSREKKERFSLILESASTNQTSMYLCARPFYSGLQETQYFGPGTRLLVL.

This chain links TRBV5-6 with TRBJ1-2; TRBD1 aligns across 7 bases. Germline lookup yields CDR1 SGHDT and CDR2 YYEEEE. Trimming removed 6 bases from V and 10 bases from J; junction bases left unmatched: 12. This CDR3 spans 13 amino acids. As DNA, the CDR3 is TGTGCCAGCACCTTAGGGACAGCCTTGGACTACACCTTC. Its translation is CASTLGTALDYTF. The full variable domain, rest sourced from reference TRBV5-6 and TRBJ1-2, is DAGVTQSPTHLIKTRGQQVTLRCSPKSGHDTVSWYQQALGQGPQFIFQYYEEEERQRGNFPDRFSGHQFPNYSSELNVNALLLGDSALYLCASTLGTALDYTFGSGTRLTVV.

The V gene is TRBV5-1, the J gene TRBJ2-3, with D perhaps matching TRBD1 (6 bases). This CDR3 spans 16 amino acids. From germline, CDR1 is SGHRS and CDR2 YFSETQ. The V gene lost 4 bases and the J gene lost 0 bases, with 15 bases spanning the gap. The CDR3, as DNA: TGCGCCAGCAGCCCTATCACCGGGACAAGCACAGATACGCAGTATTTT. It codes for CASSPITGTSTDTQYF.

This sequence joins TRBV6-9 and TRBJ1-3; D gene ambiguous. The CDR3 runs 12 residues. From germline, CDR1 is MNHGY and CDR2 SVAAGI. V was pared by 6 bases and J by 4 bases, with 7 bases between. CDR3 region: CASSSGGNTIYF. The CDR3 DNA reads TGTGCCAGCAGCAGTGGCGGAAACACCATATATTTT.

This chain links TRBV28 with TRBJ1-1; D may be TRBD1 (6 bases). This CDR3 region has 16 residues. Germline-derived CDR1 and CDR2 are MDHEN and SYDVKM. The V and J ends lost 8 bases and 2 bases respectively, with 21 bases between them. CDR3 region: CASGASRGAGNTEAFF. CDR3 DNA: TGTGCCAGCGGCGCTTCCCGGGGGGCAGGAAACACTGAAGCTTTCTTT.

The chain uses TRBV6-8 and TRBJ2-4; D uncertain. The V gene's germline CDR1 is MNHGY and CDR2 SAAAGT. V was clipped by 0 bases and J by 2 bases, with 8 bases between them. The CDR3 has 15 residues. CDR3 protein: CASSYSTRPKNIQYF. The DNA for the CDR3 is TGTGCCAGCAGTTACTCGACCAGGCCCAAAAACATTCAGTACTTC.

The chain uses TRBV11-2 and TRBJ2-4; TRBD1 matches at 8 bases. CDR1 and CDR2 (germline): SGHAT, FQNNGV. The CDR3 length is 16 residues. V dropped 1 base and J dropped 6; count of bases not matched to a gene: 8. The CDR3 nucleotides are TGTGCCAGCAGCTTAGTCGCCAGGGGGCCCTCAAACATTCAGTACTTC. Its translation: CASSLVARGPSNIQYF.

The chain uses TRBV28 and TRBJ2-5; tentative D call: TRBD2 (5 bases). The CDR3 covers 17 residues. Trimming took off 0 bases at V and 1 base at J, with 15 bases between the two ends. The germline V gene has CDR1 MDHEN and CDR2 SYDVKM. CDR3 sequence: CASSLWIKGEGQETQYF. In DNA form, the CDR3 reads TGTGCCAGCAGTTTATGGATAAAAGGAGAGGGCCAAGAGACCCAGTACTTC. Drawing the rest from reference TRBV28 and TRBJ2-5, the complete variable domain is DVKVTQSSRYLVKRTGEKVFLECVQDMDHENMFWYRQDPGLGLRLIYFSYDVKMKEKGDIPEGYSVSREKKERFSLILESASTNQTSMYLCASSLWIKGEGQETQYFGPGTRLLVL.

The chain uses TRBV15 and TRBJ1-4, with 8 bases fitting TRBD1. J was trimmed by 2 bases and V by 4 bases; bases with no gene match: 6. Germline-derived CDR1 and CDR2 are LNHNV and YYDKDF (reference sequence). The CDR3 is made up of 16 amino acids. CDR3 residues: CATSTRQGKTNEKLFF. For the CDR3, the DNA is TGTGCCACCAGCACCCGACAGGGGAAGACTAATGAAAAACTGTTTTTT.

A single count supports this clone. Mismatch with germline at one junction end may stem from a read error. This chain connects TRBV30 to TRBJ1-2, with TRBD1 identical over 7 bases. The CDR3 extends over 14 amino acids. From germline, CDR1 is GTSNPN and CDR2 SVGIG (reference sequence). As DNA, the CDR3 is TGTGTCTGGAGTGGGGACAGTTCCAACTATGGCTACACCTTC. Protein product: CVWSGDSSNYGYTF.

The chain recombines TRBV4-2 with TRBJ1-2, with TRBD1 as a possible D gene (6 bases). CDR3 size: 16 residues. Trimming removed 0 bases from V and 8 bases from J, with 19 bases in between. The germline V gene encodes CDR1 LGHNA and CDR2 YNFKEQ. CDR3 sequence: CASSQDKGGWQGGYTF. The CDR3 bases are TGTGCCAGCAGCCAAGATAAAGGGGGATGGCAGGGAGGCTACACCTTC.

The rearrangement uses TRBV19 and TRBJ1-4, with D hard to call. With 3 bases removed from V and 8 bases from J, the gap between germline ends came to 10 bases. This CDR3 contains 13 residues. Germline V gene lookup returns CDR1 LNHDA and CDR2 SQIVND (reference sequence). The CDR3 loop reads CASSMNRGEKLFF. The DNA of the CDR3 is TGTGCCAGTAGTATGAACAGAGGGGAAAAACTGTTTTTT.

V gene TRBV28 combines with J gene TRBJ2-3, with 9 bases aligning to TRBD2. The CDR3 contains 16 residues. The V and J ends lost 1 base and 4 bases, in that order; junction bases with no gene match: 6. The germline CDR1 and CDR2 sequences are MDHEN and SYDVKM. In nucleotides, the CDR3 is TGTGCCAGCAGTTTATTCTTGACTAGCGGTGCAGATACGCAGTATTTT. Translated, it gives CASSLFLTSGADTQYF.

This chain connects TRBV7-6 to TRBJ1-2; D may be TRBD1 (6 bases). V was shortened by 5 bases and J by 3 bases, with 16 bases between the two germline ends. The CDR3 is 15 amino acids. Germline assignment: CDR1 SGHVS and CDR2 FNYEAQ. DNA for the CDR3: TGTGCCAGCAGCGACAAGGCTGGGGGCGACTATGGCTACACCTTC. Translated, it gives CASSDKAGGDYGYTF.

This sequence joins TRBV5-1 and TRBJ2-2; D gene ambiguous. Trimming stripped 6 bases from V and 2 bases from J, with 8 bases between. Germline V lookup: CDR1 SGHRS, CDR2 YFSETQ. The CDR3 length is 13 residues. DNA for the CDR3: TGCGCCAGCACCACTCGTAACACCGGGGAGCTGTTTTTT. This codes for CASTTRNTGELFF.

This clone was observed a handful of times. The chain carries TRBV30 and TRBJ1-1; no clear D. CDR1 is GTSNPN and CDR2 is SVGIG in the germline V gene (reference sequence). This CDR3 region has 13 residues. Deletions cut 2 bases from V and 0 bases from J, with 7 bases between. CDR3 protein: CAWSHGMNTEAFF. The DNA of the CDR3 is TGTGCCTGGAGTCACGGGATGAACACTGAAGCTTTCTTT.

This chain links TRBV14 with TRBJ2-3; 8 bases match TRBD1. J was trimmed by 6 bases and V by 4 bases; bases with no gene match: 27. Germline CDR1 SGHDN, CDR2 FVKESK. There are 21 residues in the CDR3. CDR3 sequence: CASSPQSLAAGRGHSWDTQYF. The CDR3 DNA is TGTGCCAGCAGCCCCCAGAGCCTCGCGGCCGGCAGGGGGCATTCATGGGATACGCAGTATTTT.

The chain recombines TRBV7-8 with TRBJ2-5; D not resolved. V shed 0 bases and J shed 4 bases, with 9 bases lying between them. This CDR3 spans 14 amino acids. Germline loops: CDR1 SGHVS, CDR2 FQNEAQ. CDR3 nucleotides: TGTGCCAGCAGCTTAGCGAGGATTTTAGAGACCCAGTACTTC. Residues: CASSLARILETQYF.

V usage is TRBV19 and J usage is TRBJ1-5; 8 nucleotides line up with TRBD1. With 10 bases clipped from V and 6 bases from J, the junction kept 5 bases outside the gene matches. The CDR3 has 12 amino acids. Germline V gene lookup returns CDR1 LNHDA and CDR2 SQIVND (reference sequence). In DNA, the CDR3 is TGTGCCACCACAGGGGGAGGTCAGCCCCAGCATTTT. It codes for CATTGGGQPQHF.